This T cell receptor (beta chain) is from a study of OX40 agonist ivuxolimab in advanced cancers. Study details: Patients were treated with ivuxolimab, an agonistic anti-OX40 (CD134) antibody. Patients undergoing dose escalation presented with hepatocellular carcinoma, melanoma, renal cell or head and neck cancer. Three dose-escalation patients had partial responses: one with hepatocellular carcinoma and two with cutaneous melanoma.

Study-level points and caveats: Averaging showed that CD8+ T cells had more expanded clones than CD4+ did.

Turning to this clone: Its antigen is as yet unknown.

This CDR3 comprises 15 residues. The ends were cut back, 2 bases at V and 4 bases at J, with 14 bases in the middle. CDR1 is SEHNR, CDR2 FQNEAQ, per germline (reference sequence). The method was immunoSEQ multiplex PCR; TCRdb's version includes in-frame clones alone and lacks a portion of them. The sample carries 150,000 to 190,000 clones, 90% to 95% recorded once. Specimen: CD4+ or CD8+ T cells sorted from blood, collected in a trial of the OX40 agonist ivuxolimab. This TCR was sampled from an adult with an advanced solid tumor such as melanoma, head and neck, liver or kidney cancer. The chain employs TRBV7-9 and TRBJ1-2; a possible D gene is TRBD1 (5 bases). The CDR3 loop is CASSLNQGQFYGYTF. CDR3 in DNA: TGTGCCAGCAGCTTAAACCAGGGCCAATTCTATGGCTACACCTTC.